Ten or more counts support the clone carrying this T cell receptor beta chain. Its antigen is currently unknown. RNA transcripts served as the template for amplifying TCR beta CDR3 regions. Initially, a first-round RT-PCR of the TCR CDR3 employed the HTBI primer set. TCRdb re-analysed the multiplex PCR reads in MiXCR, keeping a single row per CDR3 protein. The sample yields a few hundred thousand distinct CDR3 sequences, around 46% seen once. With V trimmed by 5 bases and J by 8 bases, 13 bases remained unmatched. The CDR3 sequence is 14 residues long. The germline gives CDR1 DFQATT, CDR2 SNEGSKA (reference sequence). The patients, who ranged from 18 to 65 in age, presented with newly diagnosed hyperthyroidism lasting under 2 months. This record belongs to a study of T cells in Graves' hyperthyroidism and ophthalmopathy. General study points: Model output signaled ophthalmopathy a median around 6.9 months ahead of onset.

This TCR came from a woman between 18 and 29 years old with Graves' hyperthyroidism. The J gene is TRBJ1-2, the V gene TRBV20-1, with 8 bases fitting TRBD1. The sequenced material came from peripheral blood or thyroid tissue (not recorded which). In DNA, the CDR3 is TGCAGTGCTCAGCCCCGGGACAGGCGGCGGGGCTACACCTTC. This sequence encodes CSAQPRDRRRGYTF.